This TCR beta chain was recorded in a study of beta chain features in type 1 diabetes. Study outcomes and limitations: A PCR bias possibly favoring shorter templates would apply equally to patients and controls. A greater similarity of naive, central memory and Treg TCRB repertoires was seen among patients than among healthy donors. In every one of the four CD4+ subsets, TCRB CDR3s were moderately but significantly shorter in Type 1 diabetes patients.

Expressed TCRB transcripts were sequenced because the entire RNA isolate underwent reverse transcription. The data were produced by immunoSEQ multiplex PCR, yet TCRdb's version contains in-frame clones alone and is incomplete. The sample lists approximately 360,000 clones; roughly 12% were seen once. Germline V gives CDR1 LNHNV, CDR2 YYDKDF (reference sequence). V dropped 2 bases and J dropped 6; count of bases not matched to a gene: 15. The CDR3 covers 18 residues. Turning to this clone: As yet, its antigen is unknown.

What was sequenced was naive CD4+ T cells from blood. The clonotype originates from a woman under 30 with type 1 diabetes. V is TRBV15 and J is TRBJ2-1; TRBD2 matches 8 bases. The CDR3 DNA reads TGTGCCACCAGCAGAACACGAATTGCCGGACTAGCAGGCAATGAGCAGTTCTTC. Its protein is CATSRTRIAGLAGNEQFF.